These 13 T cell receptor beta chains share one sample of origin, sequenced in a study of blood T cell repertoires in COVID-19. Here immunoSEQ multiplex PCR was the method, and the copy in TCRdb shows in-frame clones only, minus some. The table shows fewer than 150,000 clones, with around 87% occurring only once. Sequenced: peripheral blood. Receptors originate from a human donor in a cohort sampled during active COVID-19.

The chain couples TRBV15 to TRBJ2-1; maybe TRBD1 (5 bases). The CDR3 has 13 residues. Trimming shortened V by 2 bases and J by 3 bases, and 5 bases separated the two germline ends. Per germline, CDR1 LNHNV and CDR2 YYDKDF (reference sequence). CDR3 sequence: CATSRQGYNEQFF. CDR3 sequence (DNA): TGTGCCACCAGCAGACAGGGCTACAATGAGCAGTTCTTC.

The genes are TRBV29-1 and TRBJ1-2; D is perhaps TRBD1 (6 bases). CDR3 length: 12 amino acids. V was trimmed by 5 bases and J by 5 bases, leaving 12 bases between them. The V gene's germline CDR1 is SQVTM and CDR2 ANQGSEA. The CDR3 DNA is TGCAGCGTTCGAGGGGGGGAATATGGCTACACCTTC. Translated: CSVRGGEYGYTF.

The V and J genes are TRBV2 and TRBJ1-6, with TRBD1 identical over 7 bases. Trimming removed 5 bases from V and 6 bases from J; junction bases left unmatched: 10. The CDR3 totals 16 residues. Germline V gene lookup returns CDR1 SNHLY and CDR2 FYNNEI. The CDR3: CASSQMWDSFNSPLHF. For the CDR3, the DNA is TGTGCCAGCAGTCAAATGTGGGACAGCTTTAATTCACCCCTCCACTTT.

This chain joins TRBV4-2 and TRBJ2-1; unclear D gene. In germline, CDR1 is LGHNA, CDR2 YNFKEQ. This CDR3 is 13 amino acids long. V was pared by 0 bases and J by 5 bases, with 5 bases between. In nucleotides, the CDR3 is TGTGCCAGCAGCCAAGAAGCCAACAATGAGCAGTTCTTC. This encodes CASSQEANNEQFF.

This chain joins TRBV30 and TRBJ2-2, with a possible D match to TRBD2 (7 bases). The CDR3 sequence is 13 residues long. V shed 5 bases and J shed 5 bases, with 12 bases lying between them. CDR1 is GTSNPN and CDR2 is SVGIG in the germline V gene (reference sequence). CDR3 coding DNA: TGTGCCTGGGCAAAGGGGGGGACCGGGGAGCTGTTTTTT. Residues: CAWAKGGTGELFF.

The chain combines TRBV15 with TRBJ2-7; possible D gene TRBD1, 5 bases. V lost 0 bases and J 4 bases, leaving 13 bases between the germline ends. CDR3 length: 15 amino acids. CDR1 LNHNV and CDR2 YYDKDF come from the germline V gene (reference sequence). CDR3 amino acids: CATSRDLGQGYEQYF. The CDR3, as DNA: TGTGCCACCAGCAGAGATCTAGGGCAGGGTTACGAGCAGTACTTC.

The V call is TRBV28, the J call TRBJ2-5; 9 positions match TRBD1. Germline assignment: CDR1 MDHEN and CDR2 SYDVKM. The CDR3 consists of 16 residues. V was pared by 4 bases and J by 4 bases, with 10 bases of the junction left unmatched. In DNA, the CDR3 is TGTGCCAGCAGTTCCGGACTGGGACAGGGAGGAGAGACCCAGTACTTC. This sequence encodes CASSSGLGQGGETQYF.

CDR3 coding DNA: TGTGCCAGTCGACCCAGGGAAAATCAGGCCAAAAACATTCAGTACTTC. It is translated as CASRPRENQAKNIQYF. This chain links TRBV28 with TRBJ2-4; D is perhaps TRBD1 (5 bases). Germline V lookup: CDR1 MDHEN, CDR2 SYDVKM. Trimming shortened V by 9 bases and J by 1 base, and 19 bases separated the two germline ends. This CDR3 spans 16 amino acids.

This chain uses TRBV27 with TRBJ2-3; tentatively, D is TRBD1 (6 bases). V gave up 6 bases and J gave up 0 bases, with 34 bases separating them. Looked up from germline, CDR1 is MNHEY and CDR2 is SMNVEV (reference sequence). CDR3 size: 22 residues. The CDR3 nucleotides read TGTGCCAGCAGCCTAACTCCGCTAAGGACCAAGCTAGGGGGACCAAGCACAGATACGCAGTATTTT. It translates to CASSLTPLRTKLGGPSTDTQYF.

The J gene is TRBJ1-6, the V gene TRBV18; a weak D match, TRBD1 (5 bases). The CDR3 runs 14 residues. CDR1 and CDR2 (germline): KGHSH, LQKENI. The V gene lost 2 bases and the J gene lost 7 bases, with 9 bases spanning the gap. This chain's CDR3 is CASSPRGGNSPLHF. The CDR3 nucleotides are TGTGCCAGCTCACCAAGGGGTGGAAATTCACCCCTCCACTTT.

The chain has TRBV6-5 and TRBJ1-5; D gene uncertain. The length of the CDR3 is 16 residues. The germline V gene encodes CDR1 MNHEY and CDR2 SVGAGI. Trimming pared 4 bases from V and 2 bases from J, leaving 15 bases between. The CDR3 sequence is CASSSGAGYGNQPQHF. In nucleotides, the CDR3 is TGTGCCAGCAGTTCAGGAGCGGGCTACGGCAATCAGCCCCAGCATTTT.

The CDR3 is CASSLEGTSSYEQYF. CDR3 sequence (DNA): TGTGCCAGCAGCTTAGAGGGTACTAGCTCCTACGAGCAGTACTTC. The rearrangement links TRBV7-8 to TRBJ2-7, with a weak D call TRBD2 (5 bases). V shed 1 base and J shed 0 bases, with 10 bases lying between them. The CDR3 has 15 residues. In germline, CDR1 is SGHVS, CDR2 FQNEAQ.

This chain joins TRBV30 and TRBJ2-3, with D maybe TRBD2 (5 bases). CDR3 length: 16 amino acids. V lost 3 bases, J lost 5 bases, and 21 bases lay in between. CDR1 GTSNPN and CDR2 SVGIG come from the germline V gene (reference sequence). The DNA of the CDR3 is TGTGCCTGGAGCCCTAGGCACCGGGGTCTGGGAGATACGCAGTATTTT. It is translated as CAWSPRHRGLGDTQYF. The full variable domain, in which reference TRBV30 and TRBJ2-3 provide the parts outside the CDR3, is SQTIHQWPATLVQPVGSPLSLECTVEGTSNPNLYWYRQAAGRGLQLLFYSVGIGQISSEVPQNLSASRPQDRQFILSSKKLLLSDSGFYLCAWSPRHRGLGDTQYFGPGTRLTVL.